Reported below is one T cell receptor (beta chain). Its antigen is still unknown. The sample comes from a study of PD-1 blockade in classical Hodgkin lymphoma. Study results and caveats: Repertoire differences lack defined causes, possibly disease activity or prior therapy. Newly diagnosed patients were reported to exhibit reduced baseline TCR diversity relative to healthy donors.

Time point of the sample: newly diagnosed, previously untreated cHL patient sample. Untreated, newly diagnosed classical Hodgkin lymphoma PBMCs served for comparison. The CDR3 covers 14 residues. The ends were cut back, 6 bases at V and 1 base at J, with 12 bases in the middle. CDR1 is LNHDA, CDR2 SQIVND, per germline (reference sequence). Assay used: immunoSEQ multiplex PCR; TCRdb lists only in-frame clones, some missing. Here the sample spans fewer than 35,000 clones, approximately 91% being singletons. Sequencing was performed on peripheral blood mononuclear cells (PBMCs). The receptor comes from a human donor with classical Hodgkin lymphoma. V and J are TRBV19 and TRBJ1-2; no reliable D call. The DNA of the CDR3 is TGTGCCAGTAGCGATGCGCGACTTAACTATGGCTACACCTTC. It yields the protein CASSDARLNYGYTF.